This TCR beta chain originates from a study of technical replicates of blood from several donors. With V trimmed by 4 bases and J by 8 bases, 13 bases remained unmatched. The CDR3 extends over 17 amino acids. Germline loops: CDR1 SGDLS, CDR2 YYNGEE. Assay used: immunoSEQ multiplex PCR; TCRdb lists only in-frame clones, some missing. The sample includes about 74,000 clones, around 95% seen only once; the top ten take about 0.25%. The chain has TRBV9 and TRBJ1-3; 12 bases map to TRBD1. Sequenced input: T cells isolated from PBMCs. The TCR was taken from a human donor in good health. CDR3 nucleotide sequence: TGTGCCAGCAGCCTCACACTGGGGACAGGGGGCCAGGACACCATATATTTT. Its translation: CASSLTLGTGGQDTIYF.